What follows are 16 T cell receptor beta chains derived from one specimen sequenced in a study of OX40 agonist ivuxolimab in advanced cancers. Assay: immunoSEQ multiplex PCR; the TCRdb copy retains only in-frame clones and omits some. The sample includes approximately 100,000 clones, 80% to 90% seen only once; the top ten take 0.65% to 0.95%. Sequenced material: CD4+ or CD8+ T cells sorted from blood, taken in a trial of the OX40 agonist ivuxolimab. The origin of the receptors is an adult with an advanced solid tumor such as melanoma, head and neck, liver or kidney cancer.

This clone was seen only once. This sequence joins TRBV11-2 and TRBJ2-5; D call uncertain. Trimming took off 1 base at V and 5 bases at J, with 11 bases between the two ends. Germline V CDR1 and CDR2: SGHAT, FQNNGV. The CDR3 runs to 14 residues. The CDR3 DNA is TGTGCCAGCAGCTTAGTTACGGTCACCGAGACCCAGTACTTC. This encodes CASSLVTVTETQYF.

The gene calls are TRBV2 and TRBJ2-3; D unclear. There are 10 residues in the CDR3. The germline V gene encodes CDR1 SNHLY and CDR2 FYNNEI. The germline V and J ends were trimmed by 6 bases and 4 bases, with 2 bases remaining between them. The CDR3 protein is CASSPDTQYF. In DNA, the CDR3 is TGTGCCAGCAGCCCAGATACGCAGTATTTT.

The V call is TRBV7-2, the J call TRBJ2-1; TRBD2 matches at 7 bases. The CDR3 runs 14 residues. Germline assignment: CDR1 SGHTA and CDR2 FQGNSA. After removal of 0 bases from V and 8 bases from J, the junction contained 4 bases not matched to a gene. This CDR3 is CASSLAGGGYEQFF. In DNA, the CDR3 is TGTGCCAGCAGCTTAGCGGGGGGAGGGTATGAGCAGTTCTTC.

The chain has TRBV2 and TRBJ2-2, with 12 positions matching TRBD2. The CDR3 loop spans 19 amino acids. Looked up from germline, CDR1 is SNHLY and CDR2 is FYNNEI. Germline trimming cut 2 bases from V and 4 bases from J; bases unmatched to any gene: 11. CDR3 in amino acids: CASSELAGGAWGLTGELFF. For the CDR3, the DNA is TGTGCCAGCAGTGAACTAGCGGGGGGGGCCTGGGGCCTCACCGGGGAGCTGTTTTTT.

The rearrangement links TRBV15 to TRBJ1-2; TRBD1 might be the D (5 bases). Trimming pared 4 bases from V and 4 bases from J, leaving 16 bases between. The V gene's germline CDR1 is LNHNV and CDR2 YYDKDF (reference sequence). This CDR3 is 15 amino acids long. CDR3 protein: CATSTGGGGTYGYTF. CDR3 DNA: TGTGCCACCAGCACCGGCGGTGGGGGTACCTATGGCTACACCTTC. The full variable domain, its missing parts supplied by reference TRBV15 and TRBJ1-2, is DAMVIQNPRYQVTQFGKPVTLSCSQTLNHNVMYWYQQKSSQAPKLLFHYYDKDFNNEADTPDNFQSRRPNTSFCFLDIRSPGLGDTAMYLCATSTGGGGTYGYTFGSGTRLTVV.

The chain has TRBV2 and TRBJ1-5; unclear D gene. Trimming removed 1 base from V and 3 bases from J, with 10 bases in between. The CDR3 consists of 15 residues. CDR1 is SNHLY, CDR2 FYNNEI, per germline. Here the CDR3 reads CASSEEGGYNQPQHF. Here the CDR3 DNA reads TGTGCCAGCAGTGAAGAAGGAGGGTACAATCAGCCCCAGCATTTT.

The gene calls are TRBV27 and TRBJ2-6; D remains unclear. CDR1 and CDR2 (germline): MNHEY, SMNVEV (reference sequence). CDR3 length: 16 amino acids. V lost 7 bases and J 2 bases, leaving 15 bases between the germline ends. The CDR3 nucleotides are TGTGCCAGCACCTCATCCGCGTTCCCTGGGGCCAACGTCCTGACTTTC. Protein: CASTSSAFPGANVLTF.

The rearrangement uses TRBV19 and TRBJ2-2; D may be TRBD1 (6 bases). In germline, CDR1 is LNHDA, CDR2 SQIVND (reference sequence). CDR3 size: 17 residues. V gave up 2 bases and J gave up 6 bases, with 19 bases separating them. The CDR3 is CASSIQGRGALPGELFF. DNA for the CDR3: TGTGCCAGTAGTATACAGGGGCGCGGTGCTCTCCCCGGGGAGCTGTTTTTT. Combining the CDR3 with reference TRBV19 and TRBJ2-2 gives the whole variable domain DGGITQSPKYLFRKEGQNVTLSCEQNLNHDAMYWYRQDPGQGLRLIYYSQIVNDFQKGDIAEGYSVSREKKESFPLTVTSAQKNPTAFYLCASSIQGRGALPGELFFGEGSRLTVL.

In nucleotides, the CDR3 is TGTGCCAGCAGCTTAAACCGCGCCTGGACAGGGATGAACACTGAAGCTTTCTTT. It codes for CASSLNRAWTGMNTEAFF. The rearrangement uses TRBV7-2 and TRBJ1-1; 8 nucleotides line up with TRBD1. Germline V gene data show CDR1 as SGHTA and CDR2 as FQGNSA. Losses at the gene ends were 2 bases for V and 0 bases for J; bases not matched to a gene: 11. This CDR3 spans 18 amino acids.

The rearrangement uses TRBV18 and TRBJ2-5, with TRBD1 matching 7 bases. Germline CDR1 is KGHSH and CDR2 is LQKENI. Unmatched junction bases numbered 4, after V lost 4 bases and J lost 5 bases. The CDR3 has 13 amino acids. Here the CDR3 reads CASSLTGSETQYF. The DNA for the CDR3 is TGTGCCAGCTCACTGACAGGGTCGGAGACCCAGTACTTC.

The CDR3: CASSGQGNYEQYF. CDR3 bases: TGTGCCTCCTCGGGACAGGGGAACTACGAGCAGTACTTC. The chain carries TRBV28 and TRBJ2-5, with 10 bases fitting TRBD1. The end of the DNA is better explained by TRBJ2-7, so the J call may be wrong. CDR1 and CDR2 (germline): MDHEN, SYDVKM. CDR3 size: 13 residues.

The chain uses TRBV29-1 and TRBJ2-3; no firm D call. The germline V gene has CDR1 SQVTM and CDR2 ANQGSEA. The germline V and J ends were trimmed by 3 bases and 0 bases, with 1 base remaining between them. The CDR3 has 11 amino acids. In DNA, the CDR3 is TGCAGCGTTGAGAGCACAGATACGCAGTATTTT. The encoded protein is CSVESTDTQYF.

The CDR3 reads CACLSGFNTVEQYF. DNA of the CDR3: TGTGCCTGTTTATCCGGCTTCAACACTGTCGAGCAGTACTTC. The chain joins TRBV30 to TRBJ2-7; D is uncertain. This CDR3 is built from 14 residues. Germline CDR1 is GTSNPN and CDR2 is SVGIG (reference sequence). V shed 6 bases and J shed 6 bases, with 21 bases lying between them.

This clone has just one count. The chain employs TRBV5-6 and TRBJ2-5; D not resolved. Trimming shortened V by 1 base and J by 2 bases, and 12 bases separated the two germline ends. Germline V gene lookup returns CDR1 SGHDT and CDR2 YYEEEE. The CDR3 contains 15 residues. The CDR3 loop reads CASSLLLGVQETQYF. In nucleotides, the CDR3 is TGTGCCAGCAGCTTGTTGTTAGGAGTTCAAGAGACCCAGTACTTC. The whole variable domain, remainder taken from reference TRBV5-6 and TRBJ2-5, is DAGVTQSPTHLIKTRGQQVTLRCSPKSGHDTVSWYQQALGQGPQFIFQYYEEEERQRGNFPDRFSGHQFPNYSSELNVNALLLGDSALYLCASSLLLGVQETQYFGPGTRLLVL.

Turning to this clone: This same CDR3 is encoded by further DNA sequences in the sample. The chain couples TRBV7-6 to TRBJ1-5; weak D call: TRBD1 (5 bases). Trimming left V 0 bases short and J 2 bases short, with 5 bases between. The CDR3 spans 14 residues. Germline values: CDR1 SGHVS, CDR2 FNYEAQ. The CDR3 sequence is CASSLAGGNQPQHF. As DNA, the CDR3 is TGTGCCAGCAGCTTAGCGGGGGGCAATCAGCCCCAGCATTTT.

The chain uses TRBV9 and TRBJ2-2; D is unresolved. The germline V gene has CDR1 SGDLS and CDR2 YYNGEE. The CDR3 totals 18 residues. V lost 0 bases and J 5 bases, leaving 20 bases between the germline ends. The CDR3 region has the DNA TGTGCCAGCAGCGTAGAGGATGCTAGTCGGCTACCGACCGGGGAGCTGTTTTTT. Encoded protein: CASSVEDASRLPTGELFF.